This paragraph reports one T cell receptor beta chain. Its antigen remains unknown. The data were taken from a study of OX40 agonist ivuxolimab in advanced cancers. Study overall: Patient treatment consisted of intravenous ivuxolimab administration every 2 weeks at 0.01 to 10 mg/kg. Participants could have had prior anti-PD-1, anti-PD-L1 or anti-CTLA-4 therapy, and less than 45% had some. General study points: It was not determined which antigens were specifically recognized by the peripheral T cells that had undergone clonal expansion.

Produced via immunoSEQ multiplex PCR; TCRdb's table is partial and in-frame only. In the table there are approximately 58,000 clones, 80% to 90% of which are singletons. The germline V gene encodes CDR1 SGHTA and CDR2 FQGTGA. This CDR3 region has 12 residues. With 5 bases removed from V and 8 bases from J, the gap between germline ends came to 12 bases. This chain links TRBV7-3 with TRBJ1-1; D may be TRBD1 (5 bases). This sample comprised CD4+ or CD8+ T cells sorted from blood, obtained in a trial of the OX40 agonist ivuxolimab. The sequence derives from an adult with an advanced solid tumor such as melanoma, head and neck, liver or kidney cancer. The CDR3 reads CASSIDREEAFF. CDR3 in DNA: TGTGCCAGCAGCATCGACAGAGAAGAAGCTTTCTTT.